The 19 T cell receptor beta chains given below trace back to one sample, sequenced in a study of control samples from healthy donors and cancer patients. Assay: immunoSEQ multiplex PCR; the TCRdb copy retains only in-frame clones and omits some. This sample has 120,000 or so clones; about 89% occur once, and the top ten carry over 2.5%. The specimen sequenced was blood. The receptors derive from a man aged 55-75 years in good health.

This clone was detected a few times. This chain connects TRBV7-2 to TRBJ1-5, with D uncertain. Trimming left V 3 bases short and J 0 bases short, with 0 bases between. The V gene's germline CDR1 is SGHTA and CDR2 FQGNSA. CDR3 length equals 12 residues. DNA for the CDR3: TGTGCCAGCAGCTTTAGCAATCAGCCCCAGCATTTT. It yields the protein CASSFSNQPQHF.

This clone was seen only once. The gene calls are TRBV6-5 and TRBJ2-7; 7 bases are shared with TRBD1. The CDR3 has 13 amino acids. The germline V gene encodes CDR1 MNHEY and CDR2 SVGAGI. V lost 8 bases, J lost 3 bases, and 7 bases stayed unmatched. The CDR3 protein is CASGFTGDYEQYF. The DNA for the CDR3 is TGTGCCAGCGGCTTCACAGGGGACTACGAGCAGTACTTC.

The chain has TRBV19 and TRBJ2-1, with a possible D match to TRBD1 (5 bases). The CDR3 is made up of 14 amino acids. V lost 5 bases and J 0 bases, leaving 8 bases between the germline ends. Germline values: CDR1 LNHDA, CDR2 SQIVND (reference sequence). CDR3 sequence: CASSQGSSYNEQFF. The CDR3 DNA follows: TGTGCCAGTAGTCAGGGAAGCTCCTACAATGAGCAGTTCTTC.

This chain joins TRBV7-2 and TRBJ1-1; the match to TRBD1 covers 8 bases. Germline trimming cut 5 bases from V and 5 bases from J; bases unmatched to any gene: 10. Germline-derived CDR1 and CDR2 are SGHTA and FQGNSA. The CDR3 is made up of 15 amino acids. The CDR3 DNA reads as TGTGCCAGCAGCCCAGGACAGGGCGTAGATACTGAAGCTTTCTTT. It specifies CASSPGQGVDTEAFF.

The chain is built from TRBV10-3 and TRBJ2-7; D is possibly TRBD2 (7 bases). There are 15 residues in the CDR3. The V end was cut by 7 bases, the J end by 3 bases, with 19 bases between. Germline CDR1 is ENHRY and CDR2 is SYGVKD. CDR3 nucleotide sequence: TGTGCCATCAAAGGCCAAGGGGGGGAAGTCTACGAGCAGTACTTC. Its translation is CAIKGQGGEVYEQYF.

This clone appeared a single time. The genes are TRBV7-2 and TRBJ2-2, with 9 nucleotides matching TRBD1. CDR3 length: 17 amino acids. J was trimmed by 0 bases and V by 4 bases; bases with no gene match: 6. From germline, CDR1 is SGHTA and CDR2 FQGNSA. In nucleotides, the CDR3 is TGTGCCAGCAGCTCCGGCACAGGGGGCCCGAACACCGGGGAGCTGTTTTTT. Its translation: CASSSGTGGPNTGELFF.

Only one count was recorded for this clone. This chain connects TRBV18 to TRBJ2-3; perhaps TRBD2 as D (7 bases). Germline lookup yields CDR1 KGHSH and CDR2 LQKENI. The CDR3 is 18 residues long. V was pared by 3 bases and J by 0 bases, with 19 bases between. The CDR3 DNA follows: TGTGCCAGCTCACCGCCCTGGGGGGGGCAGGACAGCACAGATACGCAGTATTTT. Translation gives CASSPPWGGQDSTDTQYF.

The chain employs TRBV4-1 and TRBJ1-2, with D unclear. Germline lookup yields CDR1 MGHRA and CDR2 YSYEKL. This CDR3 has 14 amino acids. V shed 4 bases and J shed 2 bases, with 11 bases lying between them. CDR3 sequence: CASSPRSLNYGYTF. CDR3 nucleotides: TGCGCCAGCAGCCCCAGGTCACTCAACTATGGCTACACCTTC.

The V call is TRBV19, the J call TRBJ2-3; a possible D gene is TRBD2 (7 bases). Germline V lookup: CDR1 LNHDA, CDR2 SQIVND (reference sequence). This CDR3 contains 15 residues. V was shortened by 7 bases and J by 1 base, with 15 bases between the two germline ends. CDR3 coding DNA: TGTGCCAGTAATTTGGGGGGGCCAGGCACAGATACGCAGTATTTT. Encoded protein: CASNLGGPGTDTQYF.

The chain is built from TRBV7-2 and TRBJ2-1; 8 positions match TRBD2. CDR1 and CDR2 from the germline V gene are SGHTA and FQGNSA. This CDR3 contains 16 residues. With V trimmed by 3 bases and J by 6 bases, 10 bases remained unmatched. The CDR3 nucleotides are TGTGCCAGCAGCTTCTTCCTCGGGGGGGCTCGCAATGAGCAGTTCTTC. Its translation: CASSFFLGGARNEQFF.

Comments on this clone: The same CDR3 is also encoded by other DNA sequences in this sample. The CDR3 nucleotides are TGTGCCACCAGTGAAGGGCAGGGCTATGGCTACACCTTC. Translating gives CATSEGQGYGYTF. The chain uses TRBV24-1 and TRBJ1-2; possible D gene TRBD1, 5 bases. Germline CDR1 KGHDR, CDR2 SFDVKD. The CDR3 has 13 residues. The V gene lost 4 bases and the J gene lost 4 bases, with 9 bases spanning the gap.

This clone was seen more than once but under ten times. The chain recombines TRBV28 with TRBJ1-5; perhaps TRBD1 as D (5 bases). Germline loops: CDR1 MDHEN, CDR2 SYDVKM. This CDR3 is 16 amino acids long. The V gene lost 2 bases and the J gene lost 3 bases, with 14 bases spanning the gap. The DNA of the CDR3 is TGTGCCAGCAGTTTAGCAGGGATCCTGCCCAATCAGCCCCAGCATTTT. Its translation: CASSLAGILPNQPQHF.

The chain joins TRBV3-1 (or the pseudogene TRBV3-2) to TRBJ2-7; a weak D match, TRBD1 (5 bases). The ends were cut back, 5 bases at V and 6 bases at J, with 14 bases in the middle. CDR1 and CDR2 (germline): LGHDT, YNNKEL (reference sequence). The CDR3 is 13 residues long. CDR3 in amino acids: CASSRGIMAEQYF. The CDR3 DNA is TGTGCCAGCAGCAGGGGAATTATGGCCGAGCAGTACTTC.

Notes on this clone: This CDR3 is also generated by other DNA sequences in the sample. J is TRBJ1-2 and V is TRBV18; no clear D gene. This CDR3 contains 13 residues. Germline CDR1 and CDR2: KGHSH and LQKENI. Trimming removed 3 bases at V and 2 bases at J, with 7 bases between. The CDR3 sequence: CASSPSGNYGYTF. The CDR3, as DNA: TGTGCCAGCTCACCGAGCGGGAACTATGGCTACACCTTC. Complete variable domain (other parts from reference TRBV18 and TRBJ1-2): NAGVMQNPRHLVRRRGQEARLRCSPMKGHSHVYWYRQLPEEGLKFMVYLQKENIIDESGMPKERFSAEFPKEGPSILRIQQVVRGDSAAYFCASSPSGNYGYTFGSGTRLTVV.

CDR3 coding DNA: TGTGCCAGCAGCGCGGCGGGGGGGAGGACAGATACGCAGTATTTT. It is translated as CASSAAGGRTDTQYF. The chain employs TRBV7-8 and TRBJ2-3; TRBD2 matches 9 bases. Germline trimming cut 5 bases from V and 3 bases from J; bases unmatched to any gene: 6. The CDR3 consists of 15 residues. The V gene's germline CDR1 is SGHVS and CDR2 FQNEAQ.

In its sample, this clone was seen once. V and J are TRBV7-2 and TRBJ2-7; 10 bases match TRBD2. Losses at the gene ends were 2 bases for V and 6 bases for J; bases not matched to a gene: 13. Germline CDR1 and CDR2: SGHTA and FQGNSA. The CDR3 is made up of 17 amino acids. The CDR3 nucleotides are TGTGCCAGCAGCTTATGGCTAGCGGGGGCCTTCCTTGGCGAGCAGTACTTC. The encoded protein is CASSLWLAGAFLGEQYF. Full variable domain (rest looked up from reference TRBV7-2 and TRBJ2-7): GAGVSQSPSNKVTEKGKDVELRCDPISGHTALYWYRQSLGQGLEFLIYFQGNSAPDKSGLPSDRFSAERTGGSVSTLTIQRTQQEDSAVYLCASSLWLAGAFLGEQYFGPGTRLTVT.

The chain recombines TRBV6-5 with TRBJ2-1, with D perhaps matching TRBD1 or TRBD2 (5 bases each). There are 14 residues in the CDR3. Trimming cost V 0 bases and J 7 bases, with 10 bases left between them. Germline values: CDR1 MNHEY, CDR2 SVGAGI. CDR3 residues: CASSYSQGPNEQFF. Here the CDR3 DNA reads TGTGCCAGCAGTTACTCCCAGGGACCGAATGAGCAGTTCTTC.

The V and J genes are TRBV28 and TRBJ1-1; tentative D call: TRBD1 (5 bases). V was clipped by 3 bases and J by 1 base, with 18 bases between them. CDR3 length: 17 residues. Germline assignment: CDR1 MDHEN and CDR2 SYDVKM. This CDR3 reads CASSLGMGTDRNTEAFF. The CDR3 region has the DNA TGTGCCAGCAGTTTGGGGATGGGGACCGACAGGAACACTGAAGCTTTCTTT.

The chain recombines TRBV4-1 with TRBJ1-4; D may be TRBD1 (5 bases). The V and J ends lost 0 bases and 7 bases respectively, with 12 bases between them. This CDR3 contains 15 residues. CDR1 MGHRA and CDR2 YSYEKL come from the germline V gene. For the CDR3, the DNA is TGCGCCAGCAGCCAAGATTTGTCAGGGAGTGAAAAACTGTTTTTT. Translated, it gives CASSQDLSGSEKLFF.